One and the same sample provided the 3 T cell receptor beta chains below, sequenced in a study of T cell changes during pregnancy in multiple sclerosis. Sequencing used immunoSEQ multiplex PCR; TCRdb keeps in-frame clones, though not all of them. The sample gives over 45,000 clones, 80% to 90% of which show up once; roughly 0.54% is in the top ten. The sequencing here drew on CD4+ T cells from peripheral blood mononuclear cells, taken in the first trimester of pregnancy. The receptor set was obtained from a female donor with multiple sclerosis, enrolled in a pregnancy study.

The gene calls are TRBV5-1 and TRBJ1-1, with 9 nucleotides matching TRBD1. After removal of 0 bases from V and 5 bases from J, the junction contained 11 bases not matched to a gene. This CDR3 comprises 17 residues. Germline values: CDR1 SGHRS, CDR2 YFSETQ. The CDR3 protein is CASSLEGGGTGLTEAFF. CDR3 bases: TGCGCCAGCAGCTTGGAGGGTGGGGGGACAGGGTTAACTGAAGCTTTCTTT.

This clone has only one observation. The gene calls are TRBV18 and TRBJ1-5, with D possibly TRBD1 on 6 matching bases. The CDR3 has 16 residues. Trimming stripped 2 bases from V and 0 bases from J, with 11 bases between. The germline V gene has CDR1 KGHSH and CDR2 LQKENI. DNA of the CDR3: TGTGCCAGCTCACCATCCGGGACAAATAGCAATCAGCCCCAGCATTTT. This encodes CASSPSGTNSNQPQHF.

The chain employs TRBV5-4 and TRBJ2-3; TRBD2 is a possible D gene (6 bases). The V gene lost 4 bases and the J gene lost 2 bases, with 17 bases spanning the gap. This CDR3 comprises 16 residues. Germline assignment: CDR1 SGHNT and CDR2 YYREEE (reference sequence). CDR3 in DNA: TGTGCCAGCAGCAACCTAGGGCGGGGAGACACAGATACGCAGTATTTT. It yields the protein CASSNLGRGDTDTQYF.